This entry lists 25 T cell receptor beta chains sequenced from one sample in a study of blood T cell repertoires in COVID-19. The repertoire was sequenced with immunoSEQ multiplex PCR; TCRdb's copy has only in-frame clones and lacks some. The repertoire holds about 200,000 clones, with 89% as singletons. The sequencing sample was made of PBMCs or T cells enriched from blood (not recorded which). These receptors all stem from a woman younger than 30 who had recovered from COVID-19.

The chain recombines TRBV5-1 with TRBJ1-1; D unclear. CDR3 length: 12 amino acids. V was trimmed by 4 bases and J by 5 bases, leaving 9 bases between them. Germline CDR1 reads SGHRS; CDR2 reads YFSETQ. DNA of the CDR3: TGCGCCAGCAGCGCGCGGGGTACTGAAGCTTTCTTT. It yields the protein CASSARGTEAFF.

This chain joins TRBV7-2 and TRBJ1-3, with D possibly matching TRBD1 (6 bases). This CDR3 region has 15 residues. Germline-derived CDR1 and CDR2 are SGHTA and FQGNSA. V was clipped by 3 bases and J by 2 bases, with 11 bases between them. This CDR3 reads CASSLGARTGNTIYF. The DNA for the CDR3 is TGTGCCAGCAGCTTGGGGGCTCGCACTGGAAACACCATATATTTT.

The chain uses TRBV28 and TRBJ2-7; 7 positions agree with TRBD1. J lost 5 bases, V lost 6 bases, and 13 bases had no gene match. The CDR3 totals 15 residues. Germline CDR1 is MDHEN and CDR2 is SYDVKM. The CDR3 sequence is CASRSTGTVIHEQYF. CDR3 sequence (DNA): TGTGCCAGCAGATCTACCGGGACAGTAATCCACGAGCAGTACTTC.

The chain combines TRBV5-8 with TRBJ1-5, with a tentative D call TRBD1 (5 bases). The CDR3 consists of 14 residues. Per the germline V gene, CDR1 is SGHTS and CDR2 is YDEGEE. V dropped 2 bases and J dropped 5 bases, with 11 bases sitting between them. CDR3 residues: CASSFRGGDQPQHF. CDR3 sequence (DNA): TGTGCCAGCAGCTTCCGGGGAGGGGATCAGCCCCAGCATTTT.

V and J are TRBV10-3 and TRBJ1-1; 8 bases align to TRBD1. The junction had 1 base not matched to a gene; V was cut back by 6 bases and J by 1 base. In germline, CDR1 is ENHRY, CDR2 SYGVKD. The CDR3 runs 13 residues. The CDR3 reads CAIRDRANTEAFF. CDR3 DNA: TGTGCCATCAGGGACAGGGCGAACACTGAAGCTTTCTTT.

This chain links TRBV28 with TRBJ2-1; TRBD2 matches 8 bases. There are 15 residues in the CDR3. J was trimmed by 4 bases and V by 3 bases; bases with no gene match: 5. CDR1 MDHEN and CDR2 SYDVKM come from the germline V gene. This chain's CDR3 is CASSFYTSGYNEQFF. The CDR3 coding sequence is TGTGCCAGCAGTTTTTATACTAGCGGTTACAATGAGCAGTTCTTC.

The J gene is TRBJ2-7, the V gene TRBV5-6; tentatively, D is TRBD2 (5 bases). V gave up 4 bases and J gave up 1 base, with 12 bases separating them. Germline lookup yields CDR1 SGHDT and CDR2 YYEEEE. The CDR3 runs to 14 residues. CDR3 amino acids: CASSPVGVSYEQYF. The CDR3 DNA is TGTGCCAGCAGCCCGGTGGGAGTTTCCTACGAGCAGTACTTC.

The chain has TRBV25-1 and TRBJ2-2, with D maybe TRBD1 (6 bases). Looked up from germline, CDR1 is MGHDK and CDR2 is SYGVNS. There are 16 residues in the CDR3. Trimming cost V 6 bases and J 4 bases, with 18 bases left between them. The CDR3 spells CASSDPSQGSTGELFF. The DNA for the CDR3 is TGTGCCAGCAGCGATCCTTCACAGGGTAGCACCGGGGAGCTGTTTTTT.

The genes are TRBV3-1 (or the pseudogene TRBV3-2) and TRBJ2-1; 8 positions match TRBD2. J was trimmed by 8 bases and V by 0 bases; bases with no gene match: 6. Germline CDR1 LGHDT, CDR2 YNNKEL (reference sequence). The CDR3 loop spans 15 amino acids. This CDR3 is CASSQEWTSLYEQFF. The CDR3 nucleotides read TGTGCCAGCAGCCAAGAGTGGACTAGCCTCTATGAGCAGTTCTTC.

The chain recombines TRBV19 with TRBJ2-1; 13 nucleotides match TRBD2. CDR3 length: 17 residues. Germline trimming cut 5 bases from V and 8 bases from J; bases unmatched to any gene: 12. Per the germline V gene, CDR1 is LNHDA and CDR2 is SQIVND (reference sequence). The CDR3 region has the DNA TGTGCCAGTAGTCAATCCATCGGGACTAGCGGGGTACATGAGCAGTTCTTC. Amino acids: CASSQSIGTSGVHEQFF.

CDR3 sequence (DNA): TGCAGTGCTAGTCGCCCAGGGGCAGGGGGCTATAGCAATCAGCCCCAGCATTTT. It encodes CSASRPGAGGYSNQPQHF. The chain uses TRBV20-1 and TRBJ1-5; TRBD1 agrees at 8 bases. After removal of 3 bases from V and 0 bases from J, the junction contained 13 bases not matched to a gene. Germline CDR1 DFQATT, CDR2 SNEGSKA (reference sequence). This CDR3 region has 18 residues.

The CDR3 DNA is TGTGCCAGCAGGGTAGCGGGGGGGCCCTACGAGCAGTACTTC. Translating gives CASRVAGGPYEQYF. The V and J genes are TRBV27 and TRBJ2-7, with TRBD2 identical over 11 bases. The CDR3 is 14 residues long. Germline V lookup: CDR1 MNHEY, CDR2 SMNVEV (reference sequence). J lost 2 bases, V lost 6 bases, and 3 bases had no gene match.

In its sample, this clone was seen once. The CDR3 spells CATRRSGGAYETQYF. Written as DNA, the CDR3 is TGTGCCACGCGTCGTAGCGGGGGGGCGTATGAGACCCAGTACTTC. V and J are TRBV2 and TRBJ2-5, with 11 bases identical to TRBD2. CDR3 length equals 15 residues. V shed 10 bases, J shed 5 bases, and the junction held 12 bases outside the gene matches. Per germline, CDR1 SNHLY and CDR2 FYNNEI. Full variable domain (missing parts from reference TRBV2 and TRBJ2-5): EPEVTQTPSHQVTQMGQEVILRCVPISNHLYFYWYRQILGQKVEFLVSFYNNEISEKSEIFDDQFSVERPDGSNFTLKIRSTKLEDSAMYFCATRRSGGAYETQYFGPGTRLLVL.

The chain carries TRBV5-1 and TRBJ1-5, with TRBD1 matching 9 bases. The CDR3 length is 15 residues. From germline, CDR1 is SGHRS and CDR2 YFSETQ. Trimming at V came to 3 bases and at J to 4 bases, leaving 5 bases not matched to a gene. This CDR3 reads CASSSEGTGNQPQHF. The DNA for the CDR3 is TGCGCCAGCAGCTCCGAAGGGACAGGGAATCAGCCCCAGCATTTT. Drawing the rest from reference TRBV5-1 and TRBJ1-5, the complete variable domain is KAGVTQTPRYLIKTRGQQVTLSCSPISGHRSVSWYQQTPGQGLQFLFEYFSETQRNKGNFPGRFSGRQFSNSRSEMNVSTLELGDSALYLCASSSEGTGNQPQHFGDGTRLSIL.

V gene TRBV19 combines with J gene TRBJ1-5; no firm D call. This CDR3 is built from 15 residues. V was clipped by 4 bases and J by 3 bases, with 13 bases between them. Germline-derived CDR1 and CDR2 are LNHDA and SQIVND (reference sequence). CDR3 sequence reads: CASSRSAGTNQPQHF. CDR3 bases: TGTGCCAGTAGTAGGTCCGCAGGAACCAATCAGCCCCAGCATTTT.

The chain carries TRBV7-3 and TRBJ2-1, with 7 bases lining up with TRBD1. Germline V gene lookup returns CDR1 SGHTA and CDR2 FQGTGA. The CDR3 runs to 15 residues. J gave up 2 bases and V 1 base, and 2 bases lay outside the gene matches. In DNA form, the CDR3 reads TGTGCCAGCAGCTTAAGGGACAGTCCCTACAATGAGCAGTTCTTC. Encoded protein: CASSLRDSPYNEQFF.

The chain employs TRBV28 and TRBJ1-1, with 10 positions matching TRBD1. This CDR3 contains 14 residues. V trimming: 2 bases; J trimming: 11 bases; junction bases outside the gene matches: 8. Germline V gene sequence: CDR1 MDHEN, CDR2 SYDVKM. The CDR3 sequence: CASSLPGQGRLAFF. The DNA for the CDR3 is TGTGCCAGCAGTTTACCGGGACAGGGGAGGTTGGCTTTCTTT.

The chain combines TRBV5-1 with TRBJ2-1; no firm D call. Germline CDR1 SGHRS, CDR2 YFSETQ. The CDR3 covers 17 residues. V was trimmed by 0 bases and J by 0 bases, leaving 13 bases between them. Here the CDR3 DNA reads TGCGCCAGCAGCTTGGCTCCGGATTACAGCTCCTACAATGAGCAGTTCTTC. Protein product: CASSLAPDYSSYNEQFF.

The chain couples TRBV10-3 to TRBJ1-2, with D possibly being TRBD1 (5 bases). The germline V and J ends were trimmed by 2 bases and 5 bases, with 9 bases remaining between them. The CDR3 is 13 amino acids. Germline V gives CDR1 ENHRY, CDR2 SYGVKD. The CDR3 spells CAISEGSGYGYTF. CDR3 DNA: TGTGCCATCAGTGAGGGGTCAGGGTATGGCTACACCTTC.

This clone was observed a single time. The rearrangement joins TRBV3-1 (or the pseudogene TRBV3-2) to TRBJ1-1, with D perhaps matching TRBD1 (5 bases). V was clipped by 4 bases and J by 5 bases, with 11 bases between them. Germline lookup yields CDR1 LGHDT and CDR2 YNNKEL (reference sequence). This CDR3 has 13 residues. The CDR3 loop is CASSRNRQTEAFF. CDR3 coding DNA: TGTGCCAGCAGCCGGAATAGACAGACTGAAGCTTTCTTT.

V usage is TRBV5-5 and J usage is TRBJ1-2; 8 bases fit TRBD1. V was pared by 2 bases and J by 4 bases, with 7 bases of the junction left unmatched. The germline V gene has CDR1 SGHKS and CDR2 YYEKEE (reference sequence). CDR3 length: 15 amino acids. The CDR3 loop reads CASSFAGTGPYGYTF. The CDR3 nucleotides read TGTGCCAGCAGCTTCGCCGGGACAGGTCCCTATGGCTACACCTTC. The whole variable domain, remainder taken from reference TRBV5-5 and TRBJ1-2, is DAGVTQSPTHLIKTRGQQVTLRCSPISGHKSVSWYQQVLGQGPQFIFQYYEKEERGRGNFPDRFSARQFPNYSSELNVNALLLGDSALYLCASSFAGTGPYGYTFGSGTRLTVV.

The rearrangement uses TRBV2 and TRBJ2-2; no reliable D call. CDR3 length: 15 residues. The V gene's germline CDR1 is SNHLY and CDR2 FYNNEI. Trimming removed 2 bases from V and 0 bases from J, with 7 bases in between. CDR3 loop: CASSEQATNTGELFF. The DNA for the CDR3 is TGTGCCAGCAGTGAACAGGCTACGAACACCGGGGAGCTGTTTTTT.

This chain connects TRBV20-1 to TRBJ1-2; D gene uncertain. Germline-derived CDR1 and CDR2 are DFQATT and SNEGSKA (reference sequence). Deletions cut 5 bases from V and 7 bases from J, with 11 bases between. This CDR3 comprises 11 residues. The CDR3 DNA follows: TGCAGTGCTTGGGAGGCGGGTGGCTACACCTTC. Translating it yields CSAWEAGGYTF.

As DNA, the CDR3 is TGTGCTAGTGGTTTGGTAGTGTCAGGGATACGCAATCAGCCCCAGCATTTT. Its translation is CASGLVVSGIRNQPQHF. V usage is TRBV12-5 and J usage is TRBJ1-5, with D perhaps TRBD1 (5 bases). V was clipped by 0 bases and J by 2 bases, with 14 bases between them. Germline V gives CDR1 LGHNT, CDR2 FRNRAP. The CDR3 contains 17 residues. The variable domain in full, with the rest retrieved from reference TRBV12-5 and TRBJ1-5, is DARVTQTPRHKVTEMGQEVTMRCQPILGHNTVFWYRQTMMQGLELLAYFRNRAPLDDSGMPKDRFSAEMPDATLATLKIQPSEPRDSAVYFCASGLVVSGIRNQPQHFGDGTRLSIL.

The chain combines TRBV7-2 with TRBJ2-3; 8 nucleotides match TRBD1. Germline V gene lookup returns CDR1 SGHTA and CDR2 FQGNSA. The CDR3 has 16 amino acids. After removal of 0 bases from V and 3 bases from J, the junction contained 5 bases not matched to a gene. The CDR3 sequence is CASSLAAQGATDTQYF. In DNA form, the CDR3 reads TGTGCCAGCAGCTTAGCGGCCCAGGGGGCAACAGATACGCAGTATTTT.